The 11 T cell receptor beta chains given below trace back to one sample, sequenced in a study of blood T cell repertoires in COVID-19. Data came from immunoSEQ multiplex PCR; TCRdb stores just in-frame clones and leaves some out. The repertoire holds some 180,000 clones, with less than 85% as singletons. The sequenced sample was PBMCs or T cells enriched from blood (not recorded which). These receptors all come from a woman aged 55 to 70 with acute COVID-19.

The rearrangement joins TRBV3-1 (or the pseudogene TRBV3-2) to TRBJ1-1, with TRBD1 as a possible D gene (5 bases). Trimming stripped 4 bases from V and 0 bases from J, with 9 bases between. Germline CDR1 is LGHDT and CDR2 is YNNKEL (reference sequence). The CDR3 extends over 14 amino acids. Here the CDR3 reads CASSLRQMNTEAFF. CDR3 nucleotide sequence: TGTGCCAGCAGCCTACGACAGATGAACACTGAAGCTTTCTTT.

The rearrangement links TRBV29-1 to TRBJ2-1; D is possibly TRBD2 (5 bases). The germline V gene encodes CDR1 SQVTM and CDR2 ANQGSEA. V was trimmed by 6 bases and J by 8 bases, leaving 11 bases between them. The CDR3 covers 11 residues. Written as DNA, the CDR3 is TGCAGCGTGGCGGGCGCCTATGAGCAGTTCTTC. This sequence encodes CSVAGAYEQFF.

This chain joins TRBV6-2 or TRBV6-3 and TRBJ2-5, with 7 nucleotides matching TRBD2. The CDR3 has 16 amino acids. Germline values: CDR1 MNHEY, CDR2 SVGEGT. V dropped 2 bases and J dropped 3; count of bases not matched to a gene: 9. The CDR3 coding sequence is TGTGCCAGCAGTTACGGGGATGGGCTAGCGGAAGAGACCCAGTACTTC. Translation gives CASSYGDGLAEETQYF.

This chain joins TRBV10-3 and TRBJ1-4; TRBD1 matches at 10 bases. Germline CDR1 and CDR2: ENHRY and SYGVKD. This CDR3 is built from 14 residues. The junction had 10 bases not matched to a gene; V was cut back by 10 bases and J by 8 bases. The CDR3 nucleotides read TGTGCCACTCGGGGGACAGGGGTAGGGGAAAAACTGTTTTTT. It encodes CATRGTGVGEKLFF.

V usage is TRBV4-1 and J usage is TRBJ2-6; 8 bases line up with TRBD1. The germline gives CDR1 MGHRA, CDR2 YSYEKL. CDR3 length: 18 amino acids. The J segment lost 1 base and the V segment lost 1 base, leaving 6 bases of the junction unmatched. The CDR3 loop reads CASSQGTGKNSGANVLTF. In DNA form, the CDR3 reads TGCGCCAGCAGCCAAGGGACAGGGAAGAATTCTGGGGCCAACGTCCTGACTTTC.

The DNA for the CDR3 is TGTGCCAGCAGGGGGTCCGCGGGGAACACCGGGGAGCTGTTTTTT. Translated: CASRGSAGNTGELFF. The rearrangement joins TRBV5-4 to TRBJ2-2; perhaps TRBD2 as D (5 bases). The CDR3 totals 15 residues. Germline V gene lookup returns CDR1 SGHNT and CDR2 YYREEE (reference sequence). V lost 5 bases and J lost 1, with 12 bases in between.

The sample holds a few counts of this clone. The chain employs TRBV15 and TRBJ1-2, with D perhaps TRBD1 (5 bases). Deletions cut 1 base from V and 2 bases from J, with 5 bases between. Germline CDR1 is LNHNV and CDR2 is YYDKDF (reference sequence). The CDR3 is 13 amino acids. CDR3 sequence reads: CATSRAGNYGYTF. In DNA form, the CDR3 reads TGTGCCACCAGCAGAGCAGGGAACTATGGCTACACCTTC.

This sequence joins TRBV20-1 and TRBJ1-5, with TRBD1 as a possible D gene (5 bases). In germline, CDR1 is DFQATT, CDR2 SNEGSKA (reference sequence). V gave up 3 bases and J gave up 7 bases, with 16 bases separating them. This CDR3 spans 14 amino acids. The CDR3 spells CSASLQGFEQPQHF. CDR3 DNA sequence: TGCAGTGCTAGTCTCCAGGGATTTGAACAGCCCCAGCATTTT.

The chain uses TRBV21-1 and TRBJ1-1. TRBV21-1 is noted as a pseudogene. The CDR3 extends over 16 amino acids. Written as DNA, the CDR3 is TGTGCCAGCAGCGACCGGGGGGGCAGAATGAACACTGAAGCTTTCTTT. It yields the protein CASSDRGGRMNTEAFF.

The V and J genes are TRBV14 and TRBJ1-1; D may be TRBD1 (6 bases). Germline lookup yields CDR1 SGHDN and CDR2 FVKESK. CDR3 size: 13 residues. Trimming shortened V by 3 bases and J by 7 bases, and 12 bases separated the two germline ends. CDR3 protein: CASSQNRVGEAFF. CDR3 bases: TGTGCCAGCAGCCAGAACAGGGTGGGTGAAGCTTTCTTT.

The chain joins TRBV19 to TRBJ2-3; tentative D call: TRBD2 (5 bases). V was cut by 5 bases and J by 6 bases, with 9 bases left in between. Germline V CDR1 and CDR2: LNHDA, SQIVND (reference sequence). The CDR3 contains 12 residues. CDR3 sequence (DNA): TGTGCCAGTAGTTTGAGGGCTGATACGCAGTATTTT. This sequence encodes CASSLRADTQYF.